This record concerns one T cell receptor beta chain sequence. This sample stems from a study of blood T cell repertoires in COVID-19. About the research overall: Spain, Italy and the United States supplied samples that represented acute and convalescent COVID-19. T cells, B-cell-depleted T cells, or PBMCs provided the cDNA or gDNA that served as material.

In the source study's methods: Amplifying reference gene primers gave estimates of nucleated cell counts. The data were produced by immunoSEQ multiplex PCR, yet TCRdb's version contains in-frame clones alone and is incomplete. V, J and clone size are taken as reported in that table, and D and trimming were inferred from the DNA itself. This table has about 670,000 clones, about 87% appearing once. Germline V lookup: CDR1 LNHDA, CDR2 SQIVND (reference sequence). CDR3 length equals 15 residues. V lost 8 bases to trimming and J lost 0 bases, with 14 bases between them. The rearrangement uses TRBV19 and TRBJ2-1, with D unresolved. Input material: peripheral blood. This receptor was obtained from a woman aged 18-29 years with acute or convalescent COVID-19. The CDR3 nucleotides are TGTGCCAGTTCCCGTTTCACGGGCTCCTACAATGAGCAGTTCTTC. This translates into CASSRFTGSYNEQFF. The variable domain in full, completed from reference TRBV19 and TRBJ2-1, reads DGGITQSPKYLFRKEGQNVTLSCEQNLNHDAMYWYRQDPGQGLRLIYYSQIVNDFQKGDIAEGYSVSREKKESFPLTVTSAQKNPTAFYLCASSRFTGSYNEQFFGPGTRLTVL.